Listed below are T cell receptor beta chains from one sample, sequenced in a study of T cell repertoires in cytomegalovirus infection. Each CDR3 protein gets one entry after TCRdb re-called the reads with MiXCR. Seen here are under 200,000 distinct CDR3 sequences, approximately 9.6% observed once, and the top ten hold about 4.6%. The sequenced material came from PBMCs. These receptors were obtained from a human donor in good health (CMV status not recorded). Some clones in this sample may be carry-over from other donors' samples. CDR3s include the opening cysteine and the closing phenylalanine or tryptophan. The D gene is left open where the match is weak. Not every row has a clone size; where given, it reads once, few, many or a size class.

D gene: TRBD2
J gene: TRBJ2-5
V gene: TRBV11-2
clone size: -
CDR3 DNA: TGTGCCAGCAGCTTTAGGCTAGCGGGGGTAGAGACCCAGTACTTC
CDR3 protein: CASSFRLAGVETQYF

D gene: -
J gene: TRBJ2-1
V gene: TRBV20-1
clone size: few
CDR3 DNA: TGCAGTGCTGAGGGGGGATCCAGAGGACACAATGAGCAGTTCTTC
CDR3 protein: CSAEGGSRGHNEQFF

D gene: -
J gene: TRBJ1-1
V gene: TRBV7-8
clone size: many
CDR3 DNA: TGTGCCAGCAGCTCGGTTGGGGGTTCGGCTGAAGCTTTCTTT
CDR3 protein: CASSSVGGSAEAFF

D gene: TRBD2
J gene: TRBJ2-1
V gene: TRBV20-1
clone size: -
CDR3 DNA: TGCAGTGCTAGAGTTCTAGCGGACTACAATGAGCAGTTCTTC
CDR3 protein: CSARVLADYNEQFF

D gene: -
J gene: TRBJ2-3
V gene: TRBV6-6
clone size: -
CDR3 DNA: TGTGCCAGCAGCCGGGACTGGAGCTGGACAGATACGCAGTATTTT
CDR3 protein: CASSRDWSWTDTQYF

D gene: -
J gene: TRBJ2-3
V gene: TRBV7-8
clone size: many
CDR3 DNA: TGTGCCAGCGGCCATCTCCTTGAGGCGCAGTATTTT
CDR3 protein: CASGHLLEAQYF

D gene: -
J gene: TRBJ1-2
V gene: TRBV18
clone size: few
CDR3 DNA: TGTGCCAGCTCACCAGGTCAACAGGGTTTCTATGGCTACACCTTC
CDR3 protein: CASSPGQQGFYGYTF

D gene: -
J gene: TRBJ2-1
V gene: TRBV4-1
clone size: few
CDR3 DNA: TGCGCCAGCAGCCAATCCGGAGAATCCTACAATGAGCAGTTCTTC
CDR3 protein: CASSQSGESYNEQFF

D gene: -
J gene: TRBJ2-3
V gene: TRBV7-8
clone size: medium-sized
CDR3 DNA: TGTGCCAGCAGCTTTCAGTTCGGAGACGATACGCAGTATTTT
CDR3 protein: CASSFQFGDDTQYF

D gene: TRBD2
J gene: TRBJ2-1
V gene: TRBV29-1
clone size: few
CDR3 DNA: TGCAGCGTTGAACTTCTAGCGGGAGGAAGCAATGAGCAGTTCTTC
CDR3 protein: CSVELLAGGSNEQFF

D gene: TRBD2
J gene: TRBJ2-7
V gene: TRBV5-4
clone size: few
CDR3 DNA: TGTGCCAGCAGCTTGGGGCCTAGCGGGGGGGACTCCTACGAGCAGTACTTC
CDR3 protein: CASSLGPSGGDSYEQYF

D gene: TRBD2
J gene: TRBJ2-7
V gene: TRBV20-1
clone size: few
CDR3 DNA: TGCAGTGCTAGGGGGACTAGCGGGAGGGCTTCCTACGAGCAGTACTTC
CDR3 protein: CSARGTSGRASYEQYF

D gene: -
J gene: TRBJ2-2
V gene: TRBV5-1
clone size: -
CDR3 DNA: TGCGCCAGCAACAGGGACACCGGGGAGCTGTTTTTT
CDR3 protein: CASNRDTGELFF

D gene: -
J gene: TRBJ1-1
V gene: TRBV10-2
clone size: -
CDR3 DNA: TGCGCCAGCAGTGAGACAGGAACTATGAACACTGAAGCTTTCTTT
CDR3 protein: CASSETGTMNTEAFF

D gene: -
J gene: TRBJ2-5
V gene: TRBV28
clone size: -
CDR3 DNA: TGTGCCAGCAGTTTACCTGGGGGCCTCCAAGAGACCCAGTACTTC
CDR3 protein: CASSLPGGLQETQYF

D gene: -
J gene: TRBJ1-1
V gene: TRBV4-3
clone size: few
CDR3 DNA: TGCGCCAGCAGCCAAGGAGCCAGGGCGGGCACTGAAGCTTTCTTT
CDR3 protein: CASSQGARAGTEAFF

D gene: TRBD1
J gene: TRBJ1-1
V gene: TRBV5-6
clone size: many
CDR3 DNA: TGTGCCAGCAGCTCCAGGGGGCCGCCAGCTTTCTTT
CDR3 protein: CASSSRGPPAFF

D gene: TRBD1
J gene: TRBJ1-5
V gene: TRBV2
clone size: -
CDR3 DNA: TGTGCCAGCAGGGCACAGGGGGATCGTCAGCCCCAGCATTTT
CDR3 protein: CASRAQGDRQPQHF

D gene: -
J gene: TRBJ2-5
V gene: TRBV7-8
clone size: many
CDR3 DNA: TGTGCCAGCAGCTTAAGGGGGGGGGTACAAGAGACCCAGTACTTC
CDR3 protein: CASSLRGGVQETQYF

D gene: -
J gene: TRBJ1-6
V gene: TRBV7-2
clone size: -
CDR3 DNA: TGTGCCAGCAGCTTAGGTTGGGAGTGGGGTAATTCACCCCTCCACTTT
CDR3 protein: CASSLGWEWGNSPLHF

D gene: -
J gene: TRBJ2-7
V gene: TRBV7-3
clone size: many
CDR3 DNA: TGTGCCAGCAGCTTAACGACATCTAGCGAGCAGTACTTC
CDR3 protein: CASSLTTSSEQYF

D gene: -
J gene: TRBJ1-2
V gene: TRBV6-2/TRBV6-3
clone size: -
CDR3 DNA: TGTGCCAGCAGCCCCGAGGGGATCTGTGGCTACACCTTC
CDR3 protein: CASSPEGICGYTF

D gene: -
J gene: TRBJ2-7
V gene: TRBV2
clone size: few
CDR3 DNA: TGTGCCAGCAGTGAAGTGGGACATAGCTCCTACGAGCAGTACTTC
CDR3 protein: CASSEVGHSSYEQYF

D gene: -
J gene: TRBJ2-7
V gene: TRBV20-1
clone size: few
CDR3 DNA: TGCAGTGCTAGAATGCAGACTGGTTACGAGCAGTACTTC
CDR3 protein: CSARMQTGYEQYF

D gene: -
J gene: TRBJ1-2
V gene: TRBV11-2
clone size: many
CDR3 DNA: TGTGCCAGCAGCTTAGATCAACCGACGAACTATGGCTACACCTTC
CDR3 protein: CASSLDQPTNYGYTF

D gene: -
J gene: TRBJ2-3
V gene: TRBV7-2
clone size: many
CDR3 DNA: TGTGCCAGCAGCTTGGTACCCAAATCCGGGGATACGCAGTATTTT
CDR3 protein: CASSLVPKSGDTQYF

D gene: -
J gene: TRBJ2-5
V gene: TRBV7-2
clone size: many
CDR3 DNA: TGTGCCAGCAGCCCCGGACTTTTGGAGACCCAGTACTTC
CDR3 protein: CASSPGLLETQYF

D gene: -
J gene: TRBJ1-1
V gene: TRBV29-1
clone size: -
CDR3 DNA: TGCAGCGTTGTCGACGTAGGCACTGAAGCTTTCTTT
CDR3 protein: CSVVDVGTEAFF

D gene: TRBD1
J gene: TRBJ2-7
V gene: TRBV7-9
clone size: -
CDR3 DNA: TGTGCCAGCAGCTCTACCGGGACAGGGTTGGGTTACGAGCAGTACTTC
CDR3 protein: CASSSTGTGLGYEQYF

D gene: TRBD1
J gene: TRBJ2-7
V gene: TRBV28
clone size: many
CDR3 DNA: TGTGCCAGCAGTCTCCCGACAGGGGGGTCCTACGAGCAGTACTTC
CDR3 protein: CASSLPTGGSYEQYF

D gene: -
J gene: TRBJ1-4
V gene: TRBV29-1
clone size: -
CDR3 DNA: TGCAGCGGTGGGACAACTAATGAAAAACTGTTTTTT
CDR3 protein: CSGGTTNEKLFF

D gene: TRBD1
J gene: TRBJ1-1
V gene: TRBV14
clone size: -
CDR3 DNA: TGTGCCAGCAGCCCAGGGGGGGGAAGGAACACTGAAGCTTTCTTT
CDR3 protein: CASSPGGGRNTEAFF

D gene: -
J gene: TRBJ2-2
V gene: TRBV28
clone size: many
CDR3 DNA: TGTGCCACACAGGGTCGGGTCACCGGGGAGCTGTTTTTT
CDR3 protein: CATQGRVTGELFF

D gene: TRBD2
J gene: TRBJ2-7
V gene: TRBV20-1
clone size: few
CDR3 DNA: TGCAGTGCTAGAGGCAGGCGGGAGCGCCTTCGGGACGAGCAGTACTTC
CDR3 protein: CSARGRRERLRDEQYF

D gene: -
J gene: TRBJ2-1
V gene: TRBV4-3
clone size: few
CDR3 DNA: TGCGCCAGCAGCCAAGATGTACGGGCCCCCCGCAATGAGCAGTTCTTC
CDR3 protein: CASSQDVRAPRNEQFF

D gene: -
J gene: TRBJ2-2
V gene: TRBV12-3/TRBV12-4
clone size: many
CDR3 DNA: TGTGCCAGCAGCTCCCGTTTGAGGGGGGAGCTGTTTTTT
CDR3 protein: CASSSRLRGELFF

D gene: -
J gene: TRBJ2-7
V gene: TRBV20-1
clone size: many
CDR3 DNA: TGCAGTGCTAGCGCCAGGGTATTCTACGAGCAGTACTTC
CDR3 protein: CSASARVFYEQYF

D gene: -
J gene: TRBJ1-1
V gene: TRBV28
clone size: few
CDR3 DNA: TGTGCCAGCAGTATGACCGTCACTGAAGCTTTCTTT
CDR3 protein: CASSMTVTEAFF

D gene: TRBD1
J gene: TRBJ2-7
V gene: TRBV3-1
clone size: -
CDR3 DNA: TGTGCCAGCAGCCAACCGGGACAGGCCTCCTACGAGCAGTACTTC
CDR3 protein: CASSQPGQASYEQYF

D gene: TRBD1
J gene: TRBJ1-1
V gene: TRBV7-9
clone size: -
CDR3 DNA: TGTGCCAGCAGCTTAGAGCAGGGGGGGAACACTGAAGCTTTCTTT
CDR3 protein: CASSLEQGGNTEAFF

D gene: TRBD1
J gene: TRBJ2-7
V gene: TRBV6-6
clone size: -
CDR3 DNA: TGTGCCAGCAGCCTTGTTCGGGACAGCTCCTACGAGCAGTACTTC
CDR3 protein: CASSLVRDSSYEQYF

D gene: -
J gene: TRBJ1-4
V gene: TRBV20-1
clone size: few
CDR3 DNA: TGCAGTGCTATCAGAGGGCCTAATAATGAAAAACTGTTTTTT
CDR3 protein: CSAIRGPNNEKLFF

D gene: -
J gene: TRBJ2-7
V gene: TRBV7-9
clone size: many
CDR3 DNA: TGTGCCATAAATCCCTACGAGCAGTACTTC
CDR3 protein: CAINPYEQYF

D gene: -
J gene: TRBJ2-3
V gene: TRBV4-1
clone size: -
CDR3 DNA: TGTGCCAGCAGCCAAGGAGAAGATACGCAGTATTTT
CDR3 protein: CASSQGEDTQYF

D gene: -
J gene: TRBJ2-3
V gene: TRBV5-1
clone size: -
CDR3 DNA: TGCGCCAGCAGCTTGGGACTCGCGGGTGGAGATACGCAGTATTTT
CDR3 protein: CASSLGLAGGDTQYF

D gene: -
J gene: TRBJ1-6
V gene: TRBV6-4
clone size: few
CDR3 DNA: TGTGCCAGCAGTGACTCGGGTAATTCACCCCTCCACTTT
CDR3 protein: CASSDSGNSPLHF

D gene: -
J gene: TRBJ2-1
V gene: TRBV20-1
clone size: many
CDR3 DNA: TGCAGTGCTAGAGATCGCCAGGGTTACAATGAGCAGTTCTTC
CDR3 protein: CSARDRQGYNEQFF

D gene: -
J gene: TRBJ1-1
V gene: TRBV7-2
clone size: many
CDR3 DNA: TGTGCCAGCAGCTTTCCGGGGCAGACTGAAGCTTTCTTT
CDR3 protein: CASSFPGQTEAFF

D gene: TRBD1
J gene: TRBJ2-7
V gene: TRBV28
clone size: many
CDR3 DNA: TGTGCCAGCAGTTTAGACCGGGACAGGTCCTCCTACGAGCAGTACTTC
CDR3 protein: CASSLDRDRSSYEQYF

D gene: TRBD1
J gene: TRBJ1-2
V gene: TRBV19
clone size: many
CDR3 DNA: TGTGCCAGTAATAACGGACAGGGAGTCTTTGGCTACACCTTC
CDR3 protein: CASNNGQGVFGYTF

D gene: TRBD2
J gene: TRBJ2-7
V gene: TRBV5-4
clone size: many
CDR3 DNA: TGTGCCAGCAGCTTGGACAGCGGGGAGGAGGGGGAGCAGTACTTC
CDR3 protein: CASSLDSGEEGEQYF

D gene: -
J gene: TRBJ2-2
V gene: TRBV29-1
clone size: once
CDR3 DNA: TGCAGCGTTGACGCGGCGAACACCGGGGAGCTGTTTTTT
CDR3 protein: CSVDAANTGELFF